This T cell receptor (beta chain) was sequenced for a study of CD8 T cells in Susac syndrome. About 0.45 to 1 ug RNA was reverse transcribed with random hexamers. Amplification of TCR beta CDR3 by immunoSEQ multiplex PCR spanned 54 Vbeta and 13 Jbeta. TCRdb reprocessed the immunoSEQ multiplex PCR reads via MiXCR and lists one record per CDR3 protein. This table has roughly 80,000 distinct CDR3 sequences, 94% appearing once. About this clonotype: Its specificity is not known.

Notes on the study in general: As acknowledged by the study, its TCR sequencing and HLA analysis included a relatively small number of individuals.

In blood CD8+ and CD4+ T cells, TCR beta underwent sequencing. The receptor's source is a human donor in good health. Sequenced: CD8+ T cells from PBMCs.

In DNA, the CDR3 is TGCAGTGCTGGCGGACAGGGACGATTCAGCACTGAAGCTTTCTTT. The encoded protein is CSAGGQGRFSTEAFF. The chain has TRBV20-1 and TRBJ1-1, with TRBD1 identical over 8 bases. Trimming at V came to 5 bases and at J to 4 bases, leaving 12 bases not matched to a gene. CDR1 and CDR2 (germline): DFQATT, SNEGSKA (reference sequence). This CDR3 has 15 amino acids.